These T cell receptor beta chains were read from a single sample in a study of CD8+ T cells in alopecia areata. TCRdb keeps only in-frame clones here, not all; method: immunoSEQ multiplex PCR. The sample has just over 30,000 clones, about two thirds seen once. Material: NKG2D-high CD8+ T cells sorted from blood. The receptors here all came from a human donor with alopecia areata. Each CDR3 is given with its conserved first and last residue. The listing skips clone size in some rows; elsewhere it reads once, few, many or a size class.

j_gene: TRBJ1-1
abundance: .
v_gene: TRBV7-9
CDR3aa: CASSFKDTEAFF

j_gene: TRBJ2-7
abundance: .
v_gene: TRBV18
CDR3aa: CASSPQRAALTYEQYF

j_gene: TRBJ2-2
abundance: .
v_gene: TRBV29-1
CDR3aa: CSGTEMNTGELFF

j_gene: TRBJ2-5
abundance: few
v_gene: TRBV28
CDR3aa: CASSFPGDEKGETQYF

j_gene: TRBJ2-5
abundance: .
v_gene: TRBV30
CDR3aa: CAWSVLSVLAGGMNF

j_gene: TRBJ2-2
abundance: few
v_gene: TRBV7-9
CDR3aa: CASSSTTANTGELFF

j_gene: TRBJ1-1
abundance: .
v_gene: TRBV4-3
CDR3aa: CASSLQVGDTEAFF

j_gene: TRBJ2-2
abundance: .
v_gene: TRBV7-3
CDR3aa: CASSSKAGEGAGELFF

j_gene: TRBJ2-7
abundance: .
v_gene: TRBV7-9
CDR3aa: CASSPRAGKDSYEQYF

j_gene: TRBJ2-7
abundance: .
v_gene: TRBV4-3
CDR3aa: CASSQDPGLAGEQYF

j_gene: TRBJ2-1
abundance: .
v_gene: TRBV14
CDR3aa: CASSQDIGLYNEQFF

j_gene: TRBJ1-2
abundance: .
v_gene: TRBV29-1
CDR3aa: CSVEASGLYGYTF

j_gene: TRBJ2-5
abundance: few
v_gene: TRBV4-1
CDR3aa: CASSQGVSQETQYF

j_gene: TRBJ2-1
abundance: .
v_gene: TRBV7-6
CDR3aa: CASSLRTSDEQFF

j_gene: TRBJ1-6
abundance: few
v_gene: TRBV5-1
CDR3aa: CASSLYPGDSSPLHF

j_gene: TRBJ1-2
abundance: .
v_gene: TRBV6-5
CDR3aa: CASSYSQGVGYTF

j_gene: TRBJ1-1
abundance: few
v_gene: TRBV10-3
CDR3aa: CAISEDGPGTEAFF

j_gene: TRBJ1-3
abundance: .
v_gene: TRBV29-1
CDR3aa: CSVLTVSGNTIYF

j_gene: TRBJ2-3
abundance: .
v_gene: TRBV9
CDR3aa: CASSGVQDTQYF

j_gene: TRBJ2-7
abundance: .
v_gene: TRBV7-9
CDR3aa: CASSLAGGRYEQYF

j_gene: TRBJ1-1
abundance: .
v_gene: TRBV6-5
CDR3aa: CASTDGGARAFF

j_gene: TRBJ1-1
abundance: .
v_gene: TRBV4-3
CDR3aa: CASSQARGTEAFF

j_gene: TRBJ2-1
abundance: .
v_gene: TRBV29-1
CDR3aa: CSVSGTENYNEQFF

j_gene: TRBJ2-7
abundance: few
v_gene: TRBV4-1
CDR3aa: CASSQGSQGLYVEQYF

j_gene: TRBJ1-2
abundance: .
v_gene: TRBV30
CDR3aa: CAWGLAFPTF

j_gene: TRBJ2-2
abundance: medium-sized
v_gene: TRBV15
CDR3aa: CATSNPSGEGITGELFF

j_gene: TRBJ2-5
abundance: .
v_gene: TRBV27
CDR3aa: CASSSWTEQETQYF

j_gene: TRBJ2-3
abundance: .
v_gene: TRBV7-9
CDR3aa: CASIISGKPDTQYF

j_gene: TRBJ2-1
abundance: few
v_gene: TRBV19
CDR3aa: CASSRGSYNEQFF

j_gene: TRBJ1-1
abundance: medium-sized
v_gene: TRBV4-1
CDR3aa: CASSHTGQGTEAFF

j_gene: TRBJ2-7
abundance: .
v_gene: TRBV5-1
CDR3aa: CASSWDKEEQYF

j_gene: TRBJ2-7
abundance: .
v_gene: TRBV4-3
CDR3aa: CASSQGLAGTYEQYF

j_gene: TRBJ2-7
abundance: few
v_gene: TRBV7-8
CDR3aa: CASSLVGRGSYEQYF

j_gene: TRBJ2-7
abundance: .
v_gene: TRBV5-4
CDR3aa: CASSNGGAYEQYF

j_gene: TRBJ2-7
abundance: .
v_gene: TRBV7-9
CDR3aa: CASSASGTGNEQYF

j_gene: TRBJ2-2
abundance: .
v_gene: TRBV7-9
CDR3aa: CASSTALASTGELFF

j_gene: TRBJ2-3
abundance: .
v_gene: TRBV28
CDR3aa: CASGLGVLRSGTDTQYF